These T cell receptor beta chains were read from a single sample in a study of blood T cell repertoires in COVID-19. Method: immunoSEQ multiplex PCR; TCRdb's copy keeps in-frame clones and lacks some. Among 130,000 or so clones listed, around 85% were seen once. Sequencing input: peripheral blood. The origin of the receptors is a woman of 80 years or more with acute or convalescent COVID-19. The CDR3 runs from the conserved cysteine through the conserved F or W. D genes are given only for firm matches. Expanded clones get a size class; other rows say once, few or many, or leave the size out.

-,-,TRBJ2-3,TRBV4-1,TGCGCCAGCAGCCAAGACCCCGTACGACAGGCCCGACGGACAGATACGCAGTATTTT,CASSQDPVRQARRTDTQYF
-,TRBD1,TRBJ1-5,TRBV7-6,TGTGCCAGCAGCCCAGCCAGGGGGCAGGGCAATCAGCCCCAGCATTTT,CASSPARGQGNQPQHF
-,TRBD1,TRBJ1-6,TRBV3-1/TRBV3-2,TGTGCCAGCAGCGCCCGGCGGAGGGGGCCCGGTTCACCCCTCCACTTT,CASSARRRGPGSPLHF
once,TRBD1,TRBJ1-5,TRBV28,TGTGCCAGCAGCCGCCCCGACAGGGGCAATCAGCCCCAGCATTTT,CASSRPDRGNQPQHF
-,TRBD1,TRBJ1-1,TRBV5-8,TGTGCCAGCAGCAGGGGACAGCTTAACACTGAAGCTTTCTTT,CASSRGQLNTEAFF
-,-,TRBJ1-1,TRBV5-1,TGCGCCAGCAGCTTGGGAGCAGGCAACACTGAAGCTTTCTTT,CASSLGAGNTEAFF
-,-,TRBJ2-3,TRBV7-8,TGTGCCCTAGTTCAGGGTGAAGGAGATACGCAGTATTTT,CALVQGEGDTQYF
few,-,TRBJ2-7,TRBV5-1,TGCGCCAGCACTTGGGACACCGCCTACGAGCAGTACTTC,CASTWDTAYEQYF
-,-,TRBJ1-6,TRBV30,TGTGCCTGGAGTGGGCCGGGACTCGGAAATTCACCCCTCCACTTT,CAWSGPGLGNSPLHF
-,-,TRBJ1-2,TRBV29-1,TGCAGCGTTGATGGCCTCTATGGCTACACCTTC,CSVDGLYGYTF
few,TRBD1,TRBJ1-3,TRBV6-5,TGTGCCAGCAGTTACTCGGGGACAGGGGCTGGAAACACCATATATTTT,CASSYSGTGAGNTIYF
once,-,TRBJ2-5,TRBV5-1,TGCGCCAGCAGCCTCCCCCGGGACTTTAAAGAGACCCAGTACTTC,CASSLPRDFKETQYF
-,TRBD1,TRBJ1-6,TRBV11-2,TGTGCCAGCAGCTCGATACAGGGGGCCCCCAGGGCCCTCCACTTT,CASSSIQGAPRALHF
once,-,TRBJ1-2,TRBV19,TGTGCCACGCGATCGCGGTCAACCTATGGCTACACCTTC,CATRSRSTYGYTF
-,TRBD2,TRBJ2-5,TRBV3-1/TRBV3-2,TGTGCCAGCAGCCAAGACCTAGCGGGAGGGAATCTGTTGGAGACCCAGTACTTC,CASSQDLAGGNLLETQYF
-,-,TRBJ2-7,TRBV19,TGTGCCAGTAGTTCCCCGGCGGAGGGATCCTACGAGCAGTACTTC,CASSSPAEGSYEQYF